What follows describes a single T cell receptor (beta chain). These data are taken from a study of T cells after somatic rescue of genetic block. CDR3 size: 15 residues. The germline gives CDR1 GTSNPN, CDR2 SVGIG (reference sequence). V trimming: 2 bases; J trimming: 5 bases; junction bases outside the gene matches: 5. Produced via immunoSEQ multiplex PCR; TCRdb's table is partial and in-frame only. The table records 110,000 or so clones, around 90% of them present only once. The specimen was peripheral blood mononuclear cells (PBMCs). The chain joins TRBV30 to TRBJ2-1; 11 bases agree with TRBD2. This sequence originates from a woman aged 18-29 years. The CDR3 nucleotides are TGTGCCTGGAGTCTAGCGGGGGGCGGCCACAATGAGCAGTTCTTC. Protein sequence: CAWSLAGGGHNEQFF.